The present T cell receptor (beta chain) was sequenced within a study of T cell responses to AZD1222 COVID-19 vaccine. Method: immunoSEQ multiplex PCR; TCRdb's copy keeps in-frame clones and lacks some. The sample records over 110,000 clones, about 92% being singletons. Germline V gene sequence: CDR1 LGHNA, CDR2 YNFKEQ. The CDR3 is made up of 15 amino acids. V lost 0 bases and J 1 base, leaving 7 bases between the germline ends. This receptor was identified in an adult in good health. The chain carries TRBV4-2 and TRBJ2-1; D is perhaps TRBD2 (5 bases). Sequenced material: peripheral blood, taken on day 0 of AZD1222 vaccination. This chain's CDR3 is CASSQDGSSYNEQFF. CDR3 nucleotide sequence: TGTGCCAGCAGCCAAGATGGGAGTTCCTACAATGAGCAGTTCTTC.